The rows below give T cell receptor beta chains drawn from one sample of a study of OX40 agonist ivuxolimab in advanced cancers. Assay: immunoSEQ multiplex PCR; the TCRdb copy retains only in-frame clones and omits some. The data contain 40,000 to 55,000 clones, around four fifths of them singletons. The input for sequencing was CD4+ or CD8+ T cells sorted from blood, taken in a trial of the OX40 agonist ivuxolimab. The receptors here all came from an adult with an advanced solid tumor such as melanoma, head and neck, liver or kidney cancer. The CDR3 runs from the conserved cysteine through the conserved F or W. A D gene is named only where the DNA matches it firmly. Only some rows state a clone size, as once, few, many or a class for expanded clones.

NA | 15 | TRBJ1-5 | NA | TRBV4-1 | TGCGCCAGCAGCCAAAGCCCAGGGAAGAATCAGCCCCAGCATTTT | CASSQSPGKNQPQHF
TRBD2 | 16 | TRBJ2-7 | NA | TRBV4-1 | TGCGCCAGCAGCCAAGATATCGAGCGGGGGGCCTACGAGCAGTACTTC | CASSQDIERGAYEQYF
NA | 15 | TRBJ2-4 | NA | TRBV5-6 | TGTGCCAGCACCCTCCATGGGTTAGGCAAAAACATTCAGTACTTC | CASTLHGLGKNIQYF
NA | 13 | TRBJ2-4 | NA | TRBV29-1 | TGCAGCGTTGTGGTACAGGACGAAAACATTCAGTACTTC | CSVVVQDENIQYF
TRBD1 | 15 | TRBJ2-7 | NA | TRBV7-9 | TGTGCCAGCAGCTACCGGGACAGCGAGGACTACGAGCAGTACTTC | CASSYRDSEDYEQYF
TRBD1 | 16 | TRBJ1-5 | NA | TRBV5-5 | TGTGCCAGCAGCCTACTCGGGACAGGCCTCAATCAGCCCCAGCATTTT | CASSLLGTGLNQPQHF
NA | 14 | TRBJ1-2 | NA | TRBV7-2 | TGTGCCAGCAGCTTGGTTGGGGGCGCGGGGGGCTACACCTTC | CASSLVGGAGGYTF
NA | 15 | TRBJ1-5 | NA | TRBV6-1 | TGTGCCAGCAGTGAAGAAGGGGGAGGGGGTCAGCCCCAGCATTTT | CASSEEGGGGQPQHF
TRBD2 | 17 | TRBJ2-3 | many | TRBV15 | TGTGCCACCAGCAGTGATAGGACTAGTGAGGGCACAGATACGCAGTATTTT | CATSSDRTSEGTDTQYF
NA | 14 | TRBJ1-1 | NA | TRBV4-3 | TGCGCCAGCAGCCAAGATCGGGCGGCCCCTGAAGCTTTCTTT | CASSQDRAAPEAFF
NA | 11 | TRBJ2-1 | NA | TRBV7-6 | TGTGCCAGCAGCTCAGATGTTGAGCAGTTCTTC | CASSSDVEQFF
TRBD2 | 12 | TRBJ2-1 | NA | TRBV7-2 | TGTGCCAGCAGCGGACTAGCGGGTGAGCAGTTCTTC | CASSGLAGEQFF
NA | 15 | TRBJ2-6 | NA | TRBV27 | TGTGCCAGCACCTCGCTCCTCTCTGGGGCCAACGTCCTGACTTTC | CASTSLLSGANVLTF
NA | 14 | TRBJ2-7 | NA | TRBV11-1 | TGTGCCAGCAACGATGACGGACTCATGGCCGAGCAGTACTTC | CASNDDGLMAEQYF
TRBD1 | 15 | TRBJ1-3 | NA | TRBV9 | TGTGCCAGCAGCATGGGACAGGGAGACCGAAACACCATATATTTT | CASSMGQGDRNTIYF
NA | 13 | TRBJ2-7 | NA | TRBV4-2 | TGTGCCAGCAGCCAAGGACTAAACGTCGAGCAGTACTTC | CASSQGLNVEQYF
NA | 14 | TRBJ2-3 | once | TRBV2 | TGTGCCAGCTGGGATCAGGGGAGTACAGATACGCAGTATTTT | CASWDQGSTDTQYF
TRBD1 | 14 | TRBJ1-1 | once | TRBV29-1 | TGCAGCGTTGGGGGGGCAGGGGGAGGCACTGAAGCTTTCTTT | CSVGGAGGGTEAFF
TRBD1 | 16 | TRBJ1-5 | NA | TRBV28 | TGTGCCAGCAGTTTAGGGGACAGTTTTTTGCGTCAGCCCCAGCATTTT | CASSLGDSFLRQPQHF
TRBD2 | 15 | TRBJ2-2 | once | TRBV2 | TGTGCCAGCGGCAGACTAGCGGAAACCGATGGGGAGCTGTTTTTT | CASGRLAETDGELFF
NA | 11 | TRBJ1-2 | NA | TRBV9 | TGTGCCAGCAGCGACATGACACGGGCTAACTTC | CASSDMTRANF
TRBD1 | 13 | TRBJ1-6 | NA | TRBV5-4 | TGTGCCAGCAGCCCGGGACAGCCCTCTCCCCTCCACTTT | CASSPGQPSPLHF
NA | 14 | TRBJ1-1 | NA | TRBV5-4 | TGTGCCAGCAGCTTGCAGGCCATGAACACTGAAGCTTTCTTT | CASSLQAMNTEAFF
NA | 15 | TRBJ1-2 | NA | TRBV7-8 | TGTGCCAGCGGGTCTCCGACCTTTTCTAACTATGGCTACACCTTC | CASGSPTFSNYGYTF
NA | 15 | TRBJ1-1 | NA | TRBV5-4 | TGTGCCAGCAGCCGCACGGGATCGGGGGACACTGAAGCTTTCTTT | CASSRTGSGDTEAFF
TRBD1 | 15 | TRBJ1-2 | NA | TRBV14 | TGTGCCAGCAGCCCTACAGGGGATGGATTTAGGGGCTACACCTTC | CASSPTGDGFRGYTF
TRBD2 | 16 | TRBJ2-1 | NA | TRBV6-1 | TGTGCCAGCAGTGAAGGTTTAGCGGGAACCGACAATGAGCAGTTCTTC | CASSEGLAGTDNEQFF
NA | 14 | TRBJ2-7 | NA | TRBV10-3 | TGTGCCATCGGGGATATGACCCGCTCCTACGAGCAGTACTTC | CAIGDMTRSYEQYF
NA | 13 | TRBJ2-2 | NA | TRBV5-4 | TGTGCCAGCAGCTTGGACTCTGACAGACGGCTGTTTTTT | CASSLDSDRRLFF
NA | 15 | TRBJ2-1 | NA | TRBV11-2 | TGTGCCAGCAGCTTATACTCCCCCTCCTACAATGAGCAGTTCTTC | CASSLYSPSYNEQFF
NA | 15 | TRBJ1-1 | NA | TRBV4-2 | TGTGCCAGCAGCCAAGACAATACAGGGAACACTGAAGCTTTCTTT | CASSQDNTGNTEAFF
TRBD1 | 14 | TRBJ1-2 | few | TRBV4-1 | TGCGCCAGCAGCCAAGATCATGGACAGGATGGCTACACCTTC | CASSQDHGQDGYTF
NA | 14 | TRBJ1-1 | NA | TRBV29-1 | TGCAGCGTTCCCATCCCGGGAAAGAACACTGAAGCTTTCTTT | CSVPIPGKNTEAFF
NA | 16 | TRBJ2-7 | NA | TRBV18 | TGTGCCAGCTCACCACCGTTGCGGGCGGATACCTACGAGCAGTACTTC | CASSPPLRADTYEQYF
NA | 12 | TRBJ2-2 | NA | TRBV7-9 | TGTGCCAGCAGCTTATTACTTTCGGAGCTGTTTTTT | CASSLLLSELFF
NA | 15 | TRBJ1-4 | NA | TRBV30 | TGTGCCTGGAGTCTGACCGACTTTGGGGGAGAAAAACTGTTTTTT | CAWSLTDFGGEKLFF
TRBD2 | 16 | TRBJ2-7 | once | TRBV7-2 | TGTGCCAGCAGCCTCACCGCGGGGCGGGAGAGCTACGAGCAGTACTTC | CASSLTAGRESYEQYF
TRBD2 | 18 | TRBJ2-3 | NA | TRBV7-2 | TGTGCCAGCAGCGTACAGAGCGGGGGACTCGGAGGTAGAGATACGCAGTATTTT | CASSVQSGGLGGRDTQYF
NA | 16 | TRBJ1-5 | few | TRBV19 | TGTGCCAGTAGTATAGGCTCTGGGGGGATCAATCAGCCCCAGCATTTT | CASSIGSGGINQPQHF
TRBD2 | 15 | TRBJ2-1 | NA | TRBV27 | TGTGCCAGCAGCCCAGGGACTAGCGCTTACAATGAGCAGTTCTTC | CASSPGTSAYNEQFF
NA | 14 | TRBJ2-7 | NA | TRBV9 | TGTGCCAGCAGCGTAGGAGGGGTTTTCAACGAGCAGTACTTC | CASSVGGVFNEQYF
NA | 16 | TRBJ2-2 | NA | TRBV6-1 | TGTGCCAGCAGTGACCCGGAAAAAGGCAAGCACGGGGAGCTGTTTTTT | CASSDPEKGKHGELFF
TRBD1 | 15 | TRBJ2-3 | NA | TRBV6-4 | TGTGCCAGCAGTGACTCTACAGGGGGTGCAGATACGCAGTATTTT | CASSDSTGGADTQYF
TRBD1 | 14 | TRBJ1-1 | NA | TRBV7-9 | TGTGCCAGCAGCTTAGGGGGACAGGGAGCTGAAGCTTTCTTT | CASSLGGQGAEAFF
NA | 11 | TRBJ2-1 | NA | TRBV7-6 | TGTGCCACCAGCGAGGGCGATGAGCAGTTCTTC | CATSEGDEQFF
NA | 14 | TRBJ2-3 | NA | TRBV4-1 | TGCGCCAGCAGCCAAGTCGGGTCCGCAGATACGCAGTATTTT | CASSQVGSADTQYF
NA | 15 | TRBJ1-5 | few | TRBV28 | TGTGCCAGCAGGTCAGGGGTAAGCTCATGGCAGCCCCAGCATTTT | CASRSGVSSWQPQHF
TRBD1 | 13 | TRBJ1-2 | once | TRBV29-1 | TGCAGCGTTGAGGGACAGGGGGCGCCTGGCTACACCTTC | CSVEGQGAPGYTF
NA | 15 | TRBJ2-2 | once | TRBV7-3 | TGTGCCAGCAGCTTATCTATAGGGGCGACCGGGGAGCTGTTTTTT | CASSLSIGATGELFF
TRBD1 | 18 | TRBJ1-5 | once | TRBV11-2 | TGTGCCAGCACCGCTATAGGACAGGGGGCATATAGCAATCAGCCCCAGCATTTT | CASTAIGQGAYSNQPQHF
NA | 14 | TRBJ2-2 | few | TRBV7-6 | TGTGCCAGCAGCTTAGCGTCAGCGACCGGGGAGCTGTTTTTT | CASSLASATGELFF